This is a list of T cell receptor beta chains from one sample in a study of blood T cell repertoires in COVID-19. Clones were sequenced by immunoSEQ multiplex PCR, and TCRdb holds only the in-frame ones, with some missing. Of approximately 90,000 clones listed, over 60% are singletons. Sequencing used peripheral blood. The receptors derive from a human donor in a cohort sampled during active COVID-19. Both conserved end residues are part of each CDR3. The D gene is left open where the match is weak. A row's size may be missing; if present it is once, few, many or a size class.

. . TRBJ2-1 TRBV28 TGTGCCAGCAGTTTACCTACACTTTCAGGGCCTTACAATGAGCAGTTCTTC CASSLPTLSGPYNEQFF
TRBD2 . TRBJ2-7 TRBV2 TGTGCCAGCAGTGAAGCGAAAATGAGCGCGAAGGGACTAGCGGATTACGAGCAGTACTTC CASSEAKMSAKGLADYEQYF
. . TRBJ2-5 TRBV27 TGTGCCAGCAGCCCCGGGATAGTGCGGAGTCAAGAGACCCAGTACTTC CASSPGIVRSQETQYF
. . TRBJ2-7 TRBV5-5 TGTGCCAGCAGCTTAACCGGGACAAAATACGAGCAGTACTTC CASSLTGTKYEQYF
. few TRBJ2-7 TRBV7-2 TGTGCCAGCCGTACGACGCGCCAGGGCGAGCAGTACTTC CASRTTRQGEQYF
TRBD2 . TRBJ2-1 TRBV7-8 TGTGCCAGCAGCCAGGGACTAGCGGGAGCCTTGAGCGCCTACAATGAGCAGTTCTTC CASSQGLAGALSAYNEQFF
. . TRBJ2-2 TRBV6-5 TGTGCCAGCAGTTTTGACTTGTACACCGGGGAGCTGTTTTTT CASSFDLYTGELFF
TRBD1 . TRBJ2-1 TRBV6-4 TGTGCCAGCAGTGTCGCACAGACAGGGGTCAATGAGCAGTTCTTC CASSVAQTGVNEQFF
. . TRBJ1-2 TRBV9 TGTGCCAGCAGCGTAGTGCCAGGGAAGGGCTATGGCTACACCTTC CASSVVPGKGYGYTF
TRBD1 few TRBJ1-1 TRBV6-1 TGTGCCAGCAGTGAGAGCCAGGGGGTTACTGAAGCTTTCTTT CASSESQGVTEAFF
. . TRBJ2-1 TRBV28 TGTGCCAGCAGTTACGAGCCCCGCTCCTACAATGAGCAGTTCTTC CASSYEPRSYNEQFF
. once TRBJ2-4 TRBV6-5 TGTGCCAGCAGTTACGGACGAGGGTCCACGGACATTCAGTACTTC CASSYGRGSTDIQYF
TRBD1 few TRBJ1-6 TRBV7-2 TGTGCCAGCAGCATCTACAGGGGAGGAACCTATAATTCACCCCTCCACTTT CASSIYRGGTYNSPLHF
TRBD1 . TRBJ2-7 TRBV9 TGTGCCAGCAGCCCATGGGGACAGGGGGCCAACGAGCAGTACTTC CASSPWGQGANEQYF